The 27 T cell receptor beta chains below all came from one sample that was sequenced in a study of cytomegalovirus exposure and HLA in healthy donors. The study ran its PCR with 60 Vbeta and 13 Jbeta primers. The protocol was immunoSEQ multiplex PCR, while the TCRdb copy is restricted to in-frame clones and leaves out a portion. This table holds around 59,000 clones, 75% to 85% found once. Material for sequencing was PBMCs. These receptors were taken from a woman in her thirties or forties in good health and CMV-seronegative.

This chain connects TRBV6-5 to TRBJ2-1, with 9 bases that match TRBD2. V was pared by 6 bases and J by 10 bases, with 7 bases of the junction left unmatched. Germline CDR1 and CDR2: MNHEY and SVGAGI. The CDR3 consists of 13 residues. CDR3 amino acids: CASRVSGSMEQFF. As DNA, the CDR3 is TGTGCCAGCAGAGTTAGCGGGAGCATGGAGCAGTTCTTC.

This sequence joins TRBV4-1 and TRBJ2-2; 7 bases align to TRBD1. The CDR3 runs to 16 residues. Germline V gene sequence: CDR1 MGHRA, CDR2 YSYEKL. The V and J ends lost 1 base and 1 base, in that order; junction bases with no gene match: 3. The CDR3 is CASSQGQGVNTGELFF. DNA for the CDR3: TGCGCCAGCAGCCAAGGTCAGGGGGTGAACACCGGGGAGCTGTTTTTT.

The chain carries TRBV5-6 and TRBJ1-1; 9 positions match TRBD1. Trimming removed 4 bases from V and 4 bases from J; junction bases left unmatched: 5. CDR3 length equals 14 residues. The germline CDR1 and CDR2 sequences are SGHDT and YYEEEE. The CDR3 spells CASSPGQGTTEAFF. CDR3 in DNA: TGTGCCAGCAGCCCCGGACAGGGGACCACTGAAGCTTTCTTT.

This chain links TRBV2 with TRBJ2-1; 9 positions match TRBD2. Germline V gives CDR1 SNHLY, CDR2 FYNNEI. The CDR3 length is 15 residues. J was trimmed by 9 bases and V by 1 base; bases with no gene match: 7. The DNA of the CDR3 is TGTGCCAGCAGTGAAGGCCTAGCGGGAATCGGTGAGCAGTTCTTC. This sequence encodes CASSEGLAGIGEQFF. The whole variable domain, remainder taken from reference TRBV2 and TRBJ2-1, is EPEVTQTPSHQVTQMGQEVILRCVPISNHLYFYWYRQILGQKVEFLVSFYNNEISEKSEIFDDQFSVERPDGSNFTLKIRSTKLEDSAMYFCASSEGLAGIGEQFFGPGTRLTVL.

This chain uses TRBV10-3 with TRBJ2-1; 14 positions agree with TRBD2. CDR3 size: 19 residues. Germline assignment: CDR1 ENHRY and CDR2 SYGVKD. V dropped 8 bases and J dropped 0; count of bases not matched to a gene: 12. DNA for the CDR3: TGTGCCATCGGGGCCGGGACTAGCGGGAGTCCTAGCTCCTACAATGAGCAGTTCTTC. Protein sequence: CAIGAGTSGSPSSYNEQFF.

CDR3 DNA sequence: TGTGCCAGCAGCTCAGACAGGGACAATGAGCAGTTCTTC. Translation: CASSSDRDNEQFF. The V call is TRBV11-2, the J call TRBJ2-1, with 7 bases lining up with TRBD1. V lost 4 bases, J lost 5 bases, and 2 bases stayed unmatched. The CDR3 has 13 residues. The germline V gene has CDR1 SGHAT and CDR2 FQNNGV.

The CDR3 reads CASSQDSYHRGSTDTQYF. CDR3 in DNA: TGCGCCAGCAGCCAAGATTCCTATCACAGGGGGAGCACAGATACGCAGTATTTT. The chain uses TRBV4-1 and TRBJ2-3; TRBD1 aligns across 8 bases. Losses at the gene ends were 0 bases for V and 0 bases for J; bases not matched to a gene: 8. The CDR3 runs 18 residues. Germline V gives CDR1 MGHRA, CDR2 YSYEKL.

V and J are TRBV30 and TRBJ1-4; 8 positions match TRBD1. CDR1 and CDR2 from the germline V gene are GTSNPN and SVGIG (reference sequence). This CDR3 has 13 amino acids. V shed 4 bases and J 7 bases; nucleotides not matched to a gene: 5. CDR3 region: CAWNMGTGEKLFF. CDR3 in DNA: TGTGCCTGGAACATGGGGACAGGTGAAAAACTGTTTTTT.

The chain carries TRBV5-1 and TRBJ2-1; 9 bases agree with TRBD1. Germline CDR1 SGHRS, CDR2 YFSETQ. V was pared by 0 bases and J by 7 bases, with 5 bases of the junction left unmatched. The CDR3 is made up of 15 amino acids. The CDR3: CASSLDGQGWNEQFF. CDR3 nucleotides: TGCGCCAGCAGCTTGGATGGACAGGGGTGGAATGAGCAGTTCTTC. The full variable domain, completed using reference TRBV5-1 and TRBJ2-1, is KAGVTQTPRYLIKTRGQQVTLSCSPISGHRSVSWYQQTPGQGLQFLFEYFSETQRNKGNFPGRFSGRQFSNSRSEMNVSTLELGDSALYLCASSLDGQGWNEQFFGPGTRLTVL.

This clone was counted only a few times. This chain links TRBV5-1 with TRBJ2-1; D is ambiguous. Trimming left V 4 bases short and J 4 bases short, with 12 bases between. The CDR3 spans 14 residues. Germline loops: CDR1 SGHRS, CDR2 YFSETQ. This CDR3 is CASSSPTRYNEQFF. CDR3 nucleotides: TGCGCCAGCAGCAGCCCCACGAGATACAATGAGCAGTTCTTC.

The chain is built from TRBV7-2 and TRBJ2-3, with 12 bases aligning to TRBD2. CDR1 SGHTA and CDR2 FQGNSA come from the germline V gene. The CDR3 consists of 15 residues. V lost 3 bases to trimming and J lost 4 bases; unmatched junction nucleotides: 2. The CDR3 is CASSLTSGSADTQYF. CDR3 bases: TGTGCCAGCAGCTTGACTAGCGGGAGCGCAGATACGCAGTATTTT. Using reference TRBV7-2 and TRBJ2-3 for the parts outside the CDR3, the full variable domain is GAGVSQSPSNKVTEKGKDVELRCDPISGHTALYWYRQSLGQGLEFLIYFQGNSAPDKSGLPSDRFSAERTGGSVSTLTIQRTQQEDSAVYLCASSLTSGSADTQYFGPGTRLTVL.

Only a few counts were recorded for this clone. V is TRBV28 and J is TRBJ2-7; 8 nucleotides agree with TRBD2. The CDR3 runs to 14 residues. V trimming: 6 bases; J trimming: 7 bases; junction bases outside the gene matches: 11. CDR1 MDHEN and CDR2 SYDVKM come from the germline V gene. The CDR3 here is CASSSPGGPGEQYF. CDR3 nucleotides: TGTGCCAGCAGCAGCCCGGGAGGGCCGGGGGAGCAGTACTTC.

The CDR3 nucleotides read TGTGCCAGCTCAACCGGGACTCCGAACACCGGGGAGCTGTTTTTT. Its protein is CASSTGTPNTGELFF. The V and J genes are TRBV18 and TRBJ2-2, with a weak D call TRBD2 (6 bases). V was pared by 5 bases and J by 0 bases, with 10 bases between. Germline CDR1 is KGHSH and CDR2 is LQKENI. There are 15 residues in the CDR3.

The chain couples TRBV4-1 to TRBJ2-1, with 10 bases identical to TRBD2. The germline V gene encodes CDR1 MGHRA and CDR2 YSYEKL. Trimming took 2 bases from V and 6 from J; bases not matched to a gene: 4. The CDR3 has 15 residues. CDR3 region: CASSQLAGVGNEQFF. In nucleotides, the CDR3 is TGCGCCAGCAGCCAACTAGCGGGAGTTGGCAATGAGCAGTTCTTC.

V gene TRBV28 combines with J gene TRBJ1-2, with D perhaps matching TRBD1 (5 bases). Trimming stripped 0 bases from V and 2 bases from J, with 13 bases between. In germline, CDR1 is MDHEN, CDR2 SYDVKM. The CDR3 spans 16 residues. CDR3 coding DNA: TGTGCCAGCAGTTTATGGGGGGGAGCAGCCAACTATGGCTACACCTTC. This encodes CASSLWGGAANYGYTF.

CDR3 sequence reads: CASSLYFRGNEKLFF. In nucleotides, the CDR3 is TGTGCCAGCAGCTTATATTTCAGGGGGAATGAAAAACTGTTTTTT. This chain links TRBV11-2 with TRBJ1-4, with TRBD1 matching over 7 bases. CDR1 and CDR2 from the germline V gene are SGHAT and FQNNGV. Trimming cost V 2 bases and J 5 bases; bases outside gene matches: 5. The length of the CDR3 is 15 residues.

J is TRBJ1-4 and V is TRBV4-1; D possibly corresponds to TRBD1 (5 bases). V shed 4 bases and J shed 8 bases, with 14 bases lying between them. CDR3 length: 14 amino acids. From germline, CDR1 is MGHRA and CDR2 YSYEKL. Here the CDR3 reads CASSPDNGSEKLFF. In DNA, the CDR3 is TGCGCCAGCAGCCCGGACAATGGAAGCGAAAAACTGTTTTTT.

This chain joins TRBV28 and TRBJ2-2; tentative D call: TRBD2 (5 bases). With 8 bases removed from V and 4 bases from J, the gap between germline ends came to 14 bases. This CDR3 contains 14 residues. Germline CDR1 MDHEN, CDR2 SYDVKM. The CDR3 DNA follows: TGTGCCAGCGGCAAAGGACTTGGCACCGGGGAGCTGTTTTTT. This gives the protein CASGKGLGTGELFF.

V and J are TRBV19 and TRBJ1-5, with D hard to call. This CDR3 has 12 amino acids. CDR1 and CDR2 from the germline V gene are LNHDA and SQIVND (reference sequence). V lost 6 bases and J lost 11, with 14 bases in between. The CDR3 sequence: CASSLWAKAQHF. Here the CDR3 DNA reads TGTGCCAGTAGCCTTTGGGCGAAGGCCCAGCATTTT.

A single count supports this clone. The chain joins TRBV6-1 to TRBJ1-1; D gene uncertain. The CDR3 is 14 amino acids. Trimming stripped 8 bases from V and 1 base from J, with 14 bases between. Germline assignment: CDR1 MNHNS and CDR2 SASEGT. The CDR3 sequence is CASVTFDTNTEAFF. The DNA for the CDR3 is TGTGCCAGCGTTACTTTTGATACGAACACTGAAGCTTTCTTT.

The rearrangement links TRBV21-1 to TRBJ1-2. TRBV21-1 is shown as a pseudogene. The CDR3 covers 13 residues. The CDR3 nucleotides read TGTGCCACCGGGCGGGGGAAACGCGATGGCTACACCTTC. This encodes CATGRGKRDGYTF.

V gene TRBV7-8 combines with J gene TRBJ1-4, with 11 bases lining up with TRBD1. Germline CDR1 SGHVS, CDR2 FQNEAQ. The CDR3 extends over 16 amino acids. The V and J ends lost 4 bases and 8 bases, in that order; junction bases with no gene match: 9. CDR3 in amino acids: CASSSRDRGGGEKLFF. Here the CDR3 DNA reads TGTGCCAGCAGCTCCCGGGACAGGGGGGGAGGAGAAAAACTGTTTTTT.

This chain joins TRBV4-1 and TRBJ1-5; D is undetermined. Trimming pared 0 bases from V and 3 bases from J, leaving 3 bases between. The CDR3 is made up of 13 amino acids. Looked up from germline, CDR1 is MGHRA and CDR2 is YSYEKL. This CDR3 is CASSQDNNQPQHF. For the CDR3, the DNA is TGCGCCAGCAGCCAAGATAACAATCAGCCCCAGCATTTT.

The CDR3 reads CASSLRGQTDTQYF. The CDR3 nucleotides are TGTGCCAGCAGCTTAAGGGGTCAGACCGATACGCAGTATTTT. This chain connects TRBV7-9 to TRBJ2-3; D may be TRBD1 (5 bases). The V end lost 2 bases, the J end lost 6 bases, and 12 bases lay between the germline ends. The CDR3 spans 14 residues. Germline CDR1 reads SEHNR; CDR2 reads FQNEAQ (reference sequence).

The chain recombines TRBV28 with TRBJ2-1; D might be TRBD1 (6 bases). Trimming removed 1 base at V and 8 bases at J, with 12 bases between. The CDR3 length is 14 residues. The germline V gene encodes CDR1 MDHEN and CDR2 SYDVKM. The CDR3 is CASSLSQGPDEQFF. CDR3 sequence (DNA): TGTGCCAGCAGTTTATCTCAGGGGCCCGATGAGCAGTTCTTC.

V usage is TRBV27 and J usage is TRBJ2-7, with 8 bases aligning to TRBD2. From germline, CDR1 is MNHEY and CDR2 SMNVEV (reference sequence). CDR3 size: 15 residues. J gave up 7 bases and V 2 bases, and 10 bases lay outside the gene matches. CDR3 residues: CASSLRSGALGEQYF. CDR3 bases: TGTGCCAGCAGTTTACGTAGCGGGGCTTTAGGTGAGCAGTACTTC.

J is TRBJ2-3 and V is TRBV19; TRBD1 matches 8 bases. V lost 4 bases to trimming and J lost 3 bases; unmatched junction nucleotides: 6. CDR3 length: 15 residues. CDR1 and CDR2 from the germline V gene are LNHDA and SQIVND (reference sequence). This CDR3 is CASSKRQGRTDTQYF. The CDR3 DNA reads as TGTGCCAGTAGTAAACGACAGGGGCGGACAGATACGCAGTATTTT.